This is a list of T cell receptor beta chains from one sample in a study of blood T cell repertoires in COVID-19. Method: immunoSEQ multiplex PCR; TCRdb's copy keeps in-frame clones and lacks some. Of around 130,000 clones listed, approximately 86% are singletons. The sample taken for sequencing was peripheral blood. Receptor source: a human donor in a cohort sampled during active COVID-19. Both conserved end residues are part of each CDR3. The D gene is left open where the match is weak. Part of the rows lack a size; the others show once, few, many or a class for expanded clones.

TRBJ2-1 TRBD2 - TRBV7-9 CASSPTTGLRLAGDEQFF TGTGCCAGCAGCCCTACAACCGGCCTTAGACTAGCGGGGGATGAGCAGTTCTTC
TRBJ2-3 - - TRBV5-5 CASSSKLTSKEDTQYF TGTGCCAGCAGCTCTAAACTTACTAGTAAAGAAGATACGCAGTATTTT
TRBJ1-4 - once TRBV7-6 CASSLKFPRARTNEKLFF TGTGCCAGCAGCTTAAAATTCCCCAGGGCGAGAACTAATGAAAAACTGTTTTTT
TRBJ2-7 TRBD2 - TRBV7-2 CASSSTGTSVYEQYF TGTGCCAGCAGCTCAACCGGGACTAGCGTCTACGAGCAGTACTTC
TRBJ1-6 - few TRBV14 CASSLRSNSPLHF TGTGCCAGCAGCCTCCGGTCGAATTCACCCCTCCACTTT
TRBJ1-4 - - TRBV5-6 CASSLAGAKSNEKLFF TGTGCCAGCAGCTTGGCTGGGGCTAAGTCTAATGAAAAACTGTTTTTT
TRBJ1-2 - - TRBV7-2 CASSLDPSRAGGYTF TGTGCCAGCAGCTTAGATCCCTCCAGGGCTGGTGGCTACACCTTC
TRBJ2-7 - - TRBV19 CASRSWGDSSYEQYF TGTGCCAGTAGATCCTGGGGGGACTCATCCTACGAGCAGTACTTC
TRBJ2-7 TRBD2 - TRBV4-1 CASSQPRLAGGREQYF TGCGCCAGCAGCCAACCCCGGCTAGCGGGGGGGCGCGAGCAGTACTTC
TRBJ1-3 TRBD1 few TRBV19 CASSSPGQARSGNTIYF TGTGCCAGTAGTAGCCCGGGACAGGCCCGCTCTGGAAACACCATATATTTT
TRBJ1-1 - - TRBV5-1 CASSVTPSGNTEAFF TGCGCCAGCAGCGTGACCCCCTCGGGGAACACTGAAGCTTTCTTT
TRBJ1-1 TRBD1 - TRBV11-2 CASRRTGQKNTEAFF TGTGCCAGCAGACGCACGGGACAGAAGAACACTGAAGCTTTCTTT
TRBJ2-3 - - TRBV4-2 CASSQLGANTDTQYF TGTGCCAGCAGCCAATTGGGGGCCAACACAGATACGCAGTATTTT
TRBJ2-2 TRBD2 - TRBV5-6 CASSLDGLAGTGELFF TGTGCCAGCAGCTTGGACGGACTAGCCGGGACCGGGGAGCTGTTTTTT
TRBJ2-5 - - TRBV27 CASMVTASRETQYF TGTGCCAGCATGGTAACCGCTAGCCGGGAGACCCAGTACTTC
TRBJ2-3 TRBD2 - TRBV6-6 CASSYGGEEDTQYF TGTGCCAGCAGTTACGGGGGGGAGGAGGATACGCAGTATTTT
TRBJ1-2 - few TRBV29-1 CSVVVGRGYTF TGCAGCGTTGTGGTCGGGAGGGGCTACACCTTC
TRBJ2-7 TRBD2 - TRBV28 CASSFPVGLAGDDEQYF TGTGCCAGCAGTTTCCCTGTGGGGCTAGCGGGGGACGACGAGCAGTACTTC
TRBJ2-3 TRBD2 - TRBV15 CATSRPGGSTDTQYF TGTGCCACCAGCAGGCCGGGGGGGAGCACAGATACGCAGTATTTT
TRBJ2-7 - - TRBV2 CASSEGHFIDEQYF TGTGCCAGCAGTGAGGGACACTTTATCGACGAGCAGTACTTC
TRBJ2-2 - - TRBV24-1 CATSDLAIGELFF TGTGCCACCAGTGATTTAGCTATCGGGGAGCTGTTTTTT
TRBJ2-7 - - TRBV27 CASSFLRGEQYF TGTGCCAGCAGTTTCCTCAGGGGCGAGCAGTACTTC
TRBJ2-6 - - TRBV6-1 CASSELEYPSFSGANVLTF TGTGCCAGCAGTGAACTTGAATACCCAAGCTTCTCTGGGGCCAACGTCCTGACTTTC
TRBJ2-1 TRBD1 - TRBV6-4 CASSQSGGSGYNEQFF TGTGCCAGCAGTCAATCAGGGGGATCTGGCTACAATGAGCAGTTCTTC
TRBJ1-2 - - TRBV10-3 CAISEPGGPYGYTF TGTGCCATCAGTGAGCCGGGGGGTCCCTATGGCTACACCTTC
TRBJ2-1 - - TRBV11-3 CASSLDSYNEQFF TGTGCCAGCAGCTTGGACAGCTACAATGAGCAGTTCTTC
TRBJ1-6 - few TRBV7-2 CASSLLARANSPLHF TGTGCCAGCAGCTTACTGGCCAGGGCGAATTCACCCCTCCACTTT
TRBJ2-2 - - TRBV7-9 CASSLGRATRANTGELFF TGTGCCAGCAGCTTAGGGAGGGCGACTAGAGCGAACACCGGGGAGCTGTTTTTT
TRBJ2-5 - once TRBV28 CASSFLRGIQETQYF TGTGCCAGCAGTTTCTTGAGAGGAATCCAAGAGACCCAGTACTTC
TRBJ2-7 - few TRBV7-9 CASSAGGTNRYEQYF TGTGCCAGCAGCGCCGGGGGAACTAATCGCTACGAGCAGTACTTC
TRBJ2-7 - - TRBV6-2/TRBV6-3 CASSYSYSFGEQYF TGTGCCAGCAGTTACTCCTATTCGTTCGGCGAGCAGTACTTC
TRBJ1-1 TRBD1 - TRBV5-3 CARSSQTGGPEAFF TGTGCCAGAAGCTCTCAGACAGGGGGCCCTGAAGCTTTCTTT
TRBJ2-7 - many TRBV7-3 CASSIGQNYEQYF TGTGCCAGCAGCATTGGACAGAACTACGAGCAGTACTTC
TRBJ2-1 - - TRBV7-9 CASSLGQGLGNEQFF TGTGCCAGCAGCTTGGGTCAGGGGTTGGGCAATGAGCAGTTCTTC
TRBJ2-7 - - TRBV2 CASRLAGRPYEQYF TGTGCCAGCAGACTAGCCGGACGGCCCTACGAGCAGTACTTC
TRBJ2-1 - - TRBV9 CASSQAGNEQFF TGTGCCAGCAGCCAGGCGGGAAATGAGCAGTTCTTC
TRBJ2-3 TRBD1 few TRBV28 CASSLPPQGGHTDTQYF TGTGCCAGCAGTTTACCCCCCCAAGGGGGCCACACAGATACGCAGTATTTT